The TCR beta chain described here comes from a study of blood T cell repertoires in COVID-19. As for the study in general: Whether acute or convalescent, the COVID-19 samples came from the United States, Italy and Spain.

Only in-frame clones appear in the TCRdb table, and some are missing; sequencing was by immunoSEQ multiplex PCR. The sample yields fewer than 400,000 clones, over 75% seen once. Clinical history reported by participants formed the basis on which cohorts were assigned. Per the germline V gene, CDR1 is SGHRS and CDR2 is YFSETQ. Between the trimmed V and J ends, which lost 1 base and 6 bases, there was a span of 11 bases. The CDR3 is 15 residues long. Sequenced sample: PBMCs or T cells enriched from blood (not recorded which). The J gene is TRBJ1-6, the V gene TRBV5-1; D might be TRBD1 (6 bases). The TCR comes from a man aged 30-40 years who had recovered from COVID-19. CDR3 sequence reads: CASSLWGQTNSPLHF. In nucleotides, the CDR3 is TGCGCCAGCAGCTTGTGGGGACAAACTAATTCACCCCTCCACTTT.